A single sample is the source of the 26 T cell receptor beta chains below, sequenced in a study of blood T cell repertoires in COVID-19. Sequenced by immunoSEQ multiplex PCR; TCRdb stores in-frame clones only, minus some. This table has 150,000 or so clones, about 82% appearing once. The material sequenced was peripheral blood. The receptors come from an elderly woman with active or convalescent COVID-19.

This clone was observed a single time. DNA for the CDR3: TGTGCCAGCAGCTGGGGACGCGGGGGGGCAACCTACGAGCAGTACTTC. Its translation: CASSWGRGGATYEQYF. The chain carries TRBV11-1 and TRBJ2-7; 9 nucleotides agree with TRBD2. J was trimmed by 2 bases and V by 4 bases; bases with no gene match: 9. This CDR3 is 16 amino acids long. Germline CDR1 SGHAT, CDR2 FQDESV (reference sequence).

The chain couples TRBV30 to TRBJ1-2; D ambiguous. This CDR3 has 14 amino acids. With 0 bases removed from V and 8 bases from J, the gap between germline ends came to 16 bases. Germline CDR1 GTSNPN, CDR2 SVGIG (reference sequence). CDR3 in DNA: TGTGCCTGGAGTGTACTACCCGGGAATCGGGGCTACACCTTC. Protein sequence: CAWSVLPGNRGYTF.

This clone is a singleton in its sample. The chain recombines TRBV7-2 with TRBJ1-1, with D unresolved. The V end lost 3 bases, the J end lost 2 bases, and 10 bases lay between the germline ends. This CDR3 spans 14 amino acids. Germline V CDR1 and CDR2: SGHTA, FQGNSA. The CDR3 DNA is TGTGCCAGCAGCTTGTCCAACAGAAACACTGAAGCTTTCTTT. Protein: CASSLSNRNTEAFF.

The gene calls are TRBV27 and TRBJ1-6; D might be TRBD1 (6 bases). The germline gives CDR1 MNHEY, CDR2 SMNVEV (reference sequence). The V end lost 5 bases, the J end lost 2 bases, and 10 bases lay between the germline ends. The CDR3 is 15 residues long. CDR3 sequence reads: CASSPRTAYNSPLHF. Here the CDR3 DNA reads TGTGCCAGCAGTCCTAGGACAGCCTATAATTCACCCCTCCACTTT.

The chain couples TRBV4-1 to TRBJ1-2, with 12 bases aligning to TRBD1. J lost 4 bases, V lost 3 bases, and 3 bases had no gene match. Germline CDR1 and CDR2: MGHRA and YSYEKL. The length of the CDR3 is 15 residues. The CDR3 loop is CASSQGTGGVYGYTF. CDR3 sequence (DNA): TGCGCCAGCAGCCAGGGGACAGGGGGCGTCTATGGCTACACCTTC.

This chain connects TRBV30 to TRBJ2-7, with D perhaps matching TRBD1 (6 bases). The CDR3 contains 11 residues. V was trimmed by 4 bases and J by 3 bases, leaving 7 bases between them. Germline V lookup: CDR1 GTSNPN, CDR2 SVGIG (reference sequence). In DNA form, the CDR3 reads TGTGCCTGGACGACAGGCTACGAGCAGTACTTC. This gives the protein CAWTTGYEQYF.

The chain couples TRBV27 to TRBJ1-3; D call uncertain. Germline V gene lookup returns CDR1 MNHEY and CDR2 SMNVEV (reference sequence). Trimming pared 6 bases from V and 0 bases from J, leaving 12 bases between. CDR3 size: 15 residues. This CDR3 is CASSLTANSGNTIYF. The CDR3 DNA reads as TGTGCCAGCAGCCTTACAGCAAACTCTGGAAACACCATATATTTT.

The gene calls are TRBV5-1 and TRBJ2-3; 8 bases agree with TRBD2. CDR3 length: 16 residues. CDR1 is SGHRS and CDR2 is YFSETQ in the germline V gene. J was trimmed by 1 base and V by 0 bases; bases with no gene match: 4. This chain's CDR3 is CASSLASRGGTDTQYF. Here the CDR3 DNA reads TGCGCCAGCAGCTTGGCCTCGCGGGGGGGCACAGATACGCAGTATTTT.

The chain is built from TRBV30 and TRBJ1-1; 8 bases agree with TRBD1. The CDR3 covers 15 residues. Germline V gives CDR1 GTSNPN, CDR2 SVGIG (reference sequence). Trimming took 2 bases from V and 1 from J; bases not matched to a gene: 6. DNA of the CDR3: TGTGCCTGGAGTCACAGGACAGGGAGGAACACTGAAGCTTTCTTT. Its translation: CAWSHRTGRNTEAFF.

The rearrangement links TRBV19 to TRBJ2-2; the D gene is possibly TRBD1 (6 bases). This CDR3 has 16 residues. Germline CDR1 and CDR2: LNHDA and SQIVND (reference sequence). Trimming shortened V by 4 bases and J by 6 bases, and 18 bases separated the two germline ends. This CDR3 is CASSSPAGAPAGELFF. The CDR3 coding sequence is TGTGCCAGTAGTAGCCCCGCAGGGGCCCCAGCCGGGGAGCTGTTTTTT.

CDR3 nucleotides: TGCGCCAGCCCGGAGGACGGGGAGCTGTTTTTT. Translated, it gives CASPEDGELFF. The V and J genes are TRBV5-1 and TRBJ2-2, with a tentative D call TRBD2 (5 bases). V lost 7 bases and J 7 bases, leaving 8 bases between the germline ends. Germline V gene sequence: CDR1 SGHRS, CDR2 YFSETQ. CDR3 length: 11 amino acids.

This rearrangement joins TRBV5-1 to TRBJ2-2; D is uncertain. This CDR3 contains 17 residues. V lost 3 bases, J lost 6 bases, and 21 bases lay in between. The germline V gene encodes CDR1 SGHRS and CDR2 YFSETQ. The CDR3 spells CASSSDNSRLLPGELFF. CDR3 sequence (DNA): TGCGCCAGCAGCTCCGACAATTCTCGGTTATTGCCCGGGGAGCTGTTTTTT.

The count of this clone is one. The gene calls are TRBV10-3 and TRBJ1-4; TRBD1 matches 8 bases. The V segment lost 5 bases and the J segment 2 bases; nucleotides outside the gene matches: 1. Germline loops: CDR1 ENHRY, CDR2 SYGVKD. This CDR3 comprises 14 residues. CDR3 sequence (DNA): TGTGCCATCAGTCGGACAGGGACTAATGAAAAACTGTTTTTT. This translates into CAISRTGTNEKLFF.

The chain carries TRBV14 and TRBJ1-1, with TRBD1 identical over 8 bases. The length of the CDR3 is 14 residues. V dropped 3 bases and J dropped 9; count of bases not matched to a gene: 9. Germline V gives CDR1 SGHDN, CDR2 FVKESK. CDR3 nucleotide sequence: TGTGCCAGCAGCCACGTCCCGGGACAGGACCAAGCTTTCTTT. It yields the protein CASSHVPGQDQAFF. Drawing the rest from reference TRBV14 and TRBJ1-1, the complete variable domain is EAGVTQFPSHSVIEKGQTVTLRCDPISGHDNLYWYRRVMGKEIKFLLHFVKESKQDESGMPNNRFLAERTGGTYSTLKVQPAELEDSGVYFCASSHVPGQDQAFFGQGTRLTVV.

The chain combines TRBV3-1 (or the pseudogene TRBV3-2) with TRBJ1-1; tentatively, D is TRBD1 (6 bases). The CDR3 sequence is 12 residues long. Trimming pared 6 bases from V and 10 bases from J, leaving 15 bases between. The germline V gene has CDR1 LGHDT and CDR2 YNNKEL (reference sequence). The CDR3 loop reads CASRDGPGVAFF. The CDR3 coding sequence is TGTGCCAGCAGGGATGGCCCAGGGGTAGCTTTCTTT.

This clone was recorded only once. CDR3 sequence (DNA): TGCGCCAGCAGCCGTGACAGCGCAGATACGCAGTATTTT. Protein sequence: CASSRDSADTQYF. The J gene is TRBJ2-3, the V gene TRBV5-1, with a weak D call TRBD1 (5 bases). CDR1 is SGHRS, CDR2 YFSETQ, per germline. The CDR3 covers 13 residues. The germline V and J ends were trimmed by 4 bases and 4 bases, with 10 bases remaining between them.

The chain employs TRBV28 and TRBJ1-5; a weak D match, TRBD1 (5 bases). The CDR3 totals 14 residues. In germline, CDR1 is MDHEN, CDR2 SYDVKM. V lost 7 bases and J lost 2, with 12 bases in between. CDR3 in DNA: TGTGCCAGCACCCTAACAGGAGGCAATCAGCCCCAGCATTTT. Translation: CASTLTGGNQPQHF. Looking up the rest from reference TRBV28 and TRBJ1-5 gives the full variable domain: DVKVTQSSRYLVKRTGEKVFLECVQDMDHENMFWYRQDPGLGLRLIYFSYDVKMKEKGDIPEGYSVSREKKERFSLILESASTNQTSMYLCASTLTGGNQPQHFGDGTRLSIL.

The table lists this clone with a few counts. This chain uses TRBV7-2 with TRBJ2-2, with TRBD2 identical over 12 bases. The CDR3 is 16 residues long. Germline-derived CDR1 and CDR2 are SGHTA and FQGNSA. V shed 5 bases and J 8 bases; nucleotides not matched to a gene: 9. The CDR3 sequence is CASSTGLAGSLGELFF. CDR3 DNA: TGTGCCAGCAGCACAGGACTAGCGGGGTCCCTGGGGGAGCTGTTTTTT.

The rearrangement uses TRBV2 and TRBJ2-2; 10 nucleotides agree with TRBD1. The J segment lost 0 bases and the V segment lost 10 bases, leaving 5 bases of the junction unmatched. CDR1 and CDR2 (germline): SNHLY, FYNNEI. The CDR3 totals 15 residues. CDR3 sequence reads: CATKGQGANTGELFF. CDR3 nucleotide sequence: TGTGCCACAAAAGGACAGGGGGCGAACACCGGGGAGCTGTTTTTT.

The rearrangement links TRBV4-1 to TRBJ2-1; D is undetermined. Germline V gene sequence: CDR1 MGHRA, CDR2 YSYEKL. The CDR3 is 16 amino acids. Trimming removed 3 bases at V and 2 bases at J, with 14 bases between. The CDR3 DNA follows: TGCGCCAGCAGCCACCCGATGTTCACTACCTACAATGAGCAGTTCTTC. Amino acid sequence: CASSHPMFTTYNEQFF.

The chain uses TRBV18 and TRBJ1-1; TRBD1 matches 7 bases. There are 14 residues in the CDR3. V trimming: 2 bases; J trimming: 7 bases; junction bases outside the gene matches: 7. Germline values: CDR1 KGHSH, CDR2 LQKENI. CDR3 DNA: TGTGCCAGCTCACCAAAAGTGGGACAGCTTGAAGCTTTCTTT. Translating it yields CASSPKVGQLEAFF.

The chain employs TRBV2 and TRBJ1-1; D unresolved. The CDR3 contains 14 residues. V was cut by 3 bases and J by 6 bases, with 14 bases left in between. Germline V CDR1 and CDR2: SNHLY, FYNNEI. CDR3 in DNA: TGTGCCAGCAGTGACCACGTCCCCGGGGCTGAAGCTTTCTTT. Its protein product is CASSDHVPGAEAFF.

This sequence joins TRBV28 and TRBJ1-5; TRBD1 matches at 9 bases. The CDR3 contains 14 residues. V trimming: 6 bases; J trimming: 9 bases; junction bases outside the gene matches: 9. Germline CDR1 and CDR2: MDHEN and SYDVKM. The CDR3 spells CASSPGQGVWPQHF. The CDR3, as DNA: TGTGCCAGCAGCCCGGGACAGGGTGTGTGGCCCCAGCATTTT.

Only a few counts were recorded for this clone. This chain links TRBV30 with TRBJ2-3, with TRBD2 matching 9 bases. CDR3 length: 12 residues. With V trimmed by 4 bases and J by 7 bases, 3 bases remained unmatched. CDR1 and CDR2 from the germline V gene are GTSNPN and SVGIG (reference sequence). In DNA, the CDR3 is TGTGCCTGGAATAGCGGGGGCCATACGCAGTATTTT. This gives the protein CAWNSGGHTQYF.

This chain connects TRBV10-2 to TRBJ1-1; 12 bases line up with TRBD1. Germline V gene data show CDR1 as WSHSY and CDR2 as SAAADI. The CDR3 covers 17 residues. Trimming removed 8 bases from V and 4 bases from J; junction bases left unmatched: 14. For the CDR3, the DNA is TGCGCCAGCGGAGGGACAGGGGGCTTCGCTGCTGCCACTGAAGCTTTCTTT. It codes for CASGGTGGFAAATEAFF.

The rearrangement uses TRBV6-1 and TRBJ1-2, with 9 bases aligning to TRBD1. Unmatched junction bases numbered 11, after V lost 1 base and J lost 8 bases. Germline CDR1 MNHNS, CDR2 SASEGT. The CDR3 extends over 16 amino acids. DNA for the CDR3: TGTGCCAGCAGTGAAGTCTCCGGGACAGGGATACGAGGCTACACCTTC. Amino acids: CASSEVSGTGIRGYTF.